This TCR beta chain derives from a study of OX40 agonist ivuxolimab in advanced cancers. Libraries were prepared by immunoSEQ multiplex PCR; TCRdb keeps only in-frame clonotypes and omits some of them. Here the sample spans about 110,000 clones, roughly nine tenths being singletons. This CDR3 has 12 amino acids. Germline CDR1 and CDR2: SNHLY and FYNNEI. V was cut by 4 bases and J by 10 bases, with 14 bases left in between. The starting material was CD4+ or CD8+ T cells sorted from blood, obtained in a trial of the OX40 agonist ivuxolimab. This sequence joins TRBV2 and TRBJ2-7; D possibly uses TRBD1 or TRBD2 (5 bases each). This TCR was sampled from an adult with an advanced solid tumor such as melanoma, head and neck, liver or kidney cancer. The CDR3, as DNA: TGTGCCAGCAGTGTACTATCGGGGCAACAGTACTTC. Protein product: CASSVLSGQQYF.